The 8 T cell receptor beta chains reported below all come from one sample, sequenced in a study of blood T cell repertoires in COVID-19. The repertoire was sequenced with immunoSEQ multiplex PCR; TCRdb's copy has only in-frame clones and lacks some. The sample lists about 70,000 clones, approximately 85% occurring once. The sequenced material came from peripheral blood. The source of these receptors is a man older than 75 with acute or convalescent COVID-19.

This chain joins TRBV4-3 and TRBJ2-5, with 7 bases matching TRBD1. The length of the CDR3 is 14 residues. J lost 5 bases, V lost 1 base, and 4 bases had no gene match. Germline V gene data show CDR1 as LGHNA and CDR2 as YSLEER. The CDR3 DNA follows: TGCGCCAGCAGCCAAGTAGGGGGCTGGGAGACCCAGTACTTC. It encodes CASSQVGGWETQYF.

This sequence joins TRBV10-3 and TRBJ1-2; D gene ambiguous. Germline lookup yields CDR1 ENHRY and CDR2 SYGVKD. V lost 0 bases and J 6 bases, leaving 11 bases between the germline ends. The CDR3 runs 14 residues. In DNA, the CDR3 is TGTGCCATCAGTGAGTCATCAAGCCGCGATGGCTACACCTTC. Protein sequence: CAISESSSRDGYTF.

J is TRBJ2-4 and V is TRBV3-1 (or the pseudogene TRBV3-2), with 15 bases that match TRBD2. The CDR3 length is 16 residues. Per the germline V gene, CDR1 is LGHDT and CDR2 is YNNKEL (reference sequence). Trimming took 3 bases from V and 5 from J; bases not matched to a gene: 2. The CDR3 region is CASSQGLAGGQNIQYF. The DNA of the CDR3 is TGTGCCAGCAGCCAGGGACTAGCGGGGGGCCAAAACATTCAGTACTTC.

The CDR3 coding sequence is TGTGCCAGCAGCGTAGCTGAGGAGACCCAGTACTTC. As protein: CASSVAEETQYF. J is TRBJ2-5 and V is TRBV9; D is unresolved. The ends were cut back, 0 bases at V and 5 bases at J, with 5 bases in the middle. The CDR3 loop spans 12 amino acids. The germline V gene encodes CDR1 SGDLS and CDR2 YYNGEE.

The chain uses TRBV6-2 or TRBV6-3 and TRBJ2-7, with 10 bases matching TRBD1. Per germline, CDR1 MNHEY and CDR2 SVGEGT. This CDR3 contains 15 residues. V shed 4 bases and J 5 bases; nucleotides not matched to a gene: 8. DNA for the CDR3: TGTGCCAGCAGTTCCGCCGGGACAGGGGAACACGAGCAGTACTTC. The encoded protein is CASSSAGTGEHEQYF.

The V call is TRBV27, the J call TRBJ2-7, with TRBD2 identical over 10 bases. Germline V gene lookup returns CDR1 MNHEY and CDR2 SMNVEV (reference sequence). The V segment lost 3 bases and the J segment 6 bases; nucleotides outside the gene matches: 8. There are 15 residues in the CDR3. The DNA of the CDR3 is TGTGCCAGCAGTTTTGCCGGGACTAGCGTTACCGAGCAGTACTTC. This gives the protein CASSFAGTSVTEQYF.

CDR3 coding DNA: TGTGCCAGTAGCGCCCTGCGGGGGAACAATGAAAAACTGTTTTTT. It specifies CASSALRGNNEKLFF. The chain joins TRBV19 to TRBJ1-4; D may be TRBD1 (5 bases). The CDR3 has 15 residues. Germline-derived CDR1 and CDR2 are LNHDA and SQIVND (reference sequence). The germline V and J ends were trimmed by 6 bases and 5 bases, with 16 bases remaining between them.

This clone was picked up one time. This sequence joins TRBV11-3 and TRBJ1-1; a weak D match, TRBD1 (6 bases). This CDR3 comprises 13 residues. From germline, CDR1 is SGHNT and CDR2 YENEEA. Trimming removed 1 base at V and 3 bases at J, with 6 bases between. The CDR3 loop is CASSLGTDTEAFF. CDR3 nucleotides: TGTGCCAGCAGCTTAGGGACAGACACTGAAGCTTTCTTT.